The clone carrying this T cell receptor (beta chain) is large (0.1 to 1%) by share. Its antigen is not identified. Different DNA sequences within this sample yield the same CDR3. Generated by immunoSEQ multiplex PCR, the TCRdb table keeps only in-frame clones and is missing some. The sample shows several thousand clones, approximately 81% of them seen only once. The V and J ends lost 3 bases and 4 bases respectively, with 9 bases between them. Germline values: CDR1 ENHRY, CDR2 SYGVKD. CDR3 length equals 13 residues. This specimen comes from a study of immune evolution from preneoplasia to lung adenocarcinoma. General study results and limits: Clonality was highest in normal lung, lower in later-stage lesions apparently.

The sample was FFPE normal lung tissue adjacent to the tumor. The V call is TRBV10-3, the J call TRBJ1-2; tentative D call: TRBD1 (5 bases). The sequence derives from a person over 45 with lung adenocarcinoma. The CDR3 loop reads CAISEGQGYGYTF. The CDR3 DNA reads as TGTGCCATCAGTGAAGGTCAGGGCTATGGCTACACCTTC.